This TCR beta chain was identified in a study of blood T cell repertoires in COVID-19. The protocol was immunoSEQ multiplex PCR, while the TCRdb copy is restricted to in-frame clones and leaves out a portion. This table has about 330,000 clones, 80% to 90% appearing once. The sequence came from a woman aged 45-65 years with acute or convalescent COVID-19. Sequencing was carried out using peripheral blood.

CDR3 amino acids: CAGKGEMNTEAFF. The CDR3 DNA reads TGTGCCGGCAAGGGGGAGATGAACACTGAAGCTTTCTTT. The chain is built from TRBV7-9 and TRBJ1-1; D perhaps matches TRBD1 (6 bases). Between the trimmed V and J ends, which lost 11 bases and 0 bases, there was a span of 13 bases. The CDR3 sequence is 13 residues long. CDR1 is SEHNR and CDR2 is FQNEAQ in the germline V gene (reference sequence).